The 10 T cell receptor beta chains in this list originate from one sample, sequenced in a study of cytomegalovirus exposure and HLA in healthy donors. 13 Jbeta primers and 60 Vbeta primers were used for the PCR. Only in-frame clones appear in the TCRdb table, and some are missing; sequencing was by immunoSEQ multiplex PCR. In the table there are 150,000 to 200,000 clones, around 80% of which are singletons. Sequenced material: PBMCs. The source of these receptors is a woman between 18 and 29 years old in good health and CMV-seropositive.

The chain combines TRBV7-9 with TRBJ2-3, with D perhaps TRBD2 (6 bases). There are 18 residues in the CDR3. Germline V gene sequence: CDR1 SEHNR, CDR2 FQNEAQ (reference sequence). Trimming removed 0 bases at V and 2 bases at J, with 18 bases between. The CDR3 DNA is TGTGCCAGCAGCTTAGCGCAGATCCGGGACTCCATCACAGATACGCAGTATTTT. It specifies CASSLAQIRDSITDTQYF.

This sequence joins TRBV5-4 and TRBJ2-1, with D possibly TRBD2 on 7 matching bases. The CDR3 has 13 amino acids. V was shortened by 4 bases and J by 9 bases, with 14 bases between the two germline ends. The germline V gene encodes CDR1 SGHNT and CDR2 YYREEE (reference sequence). CDR3 sequence: CASSHTGGLEQFF. The CDR3 DNA reads as TGTGCCAGCAGCCACACCGGGGGGCTTGAGCAGTTCTTC.

The chain recombines TRBV6-1 with TRBJ1-6, with TRBD1 identical over 7 bases. Germline V CDR1 and CDR2: MNHNS, SASEGT. This CDR3 comprises 15 residues. V gave up 7 bases and J gave up 10 bases; unmatched junction bases: 13. DNA of the CDR3: TGTGCCAGCATGACTTTGACAGGGACAAGCTCACCCCTCCACTTT. As protein: CASMTLTGTSSPLHF.

The rearrangement uses TRBV30 and TRBJ1-2; D perhaps matches TRBD1 (5 bases). Germline V gives CDR1 GTSNPN, CDR2 SVGIG (reference sequence). The length of the CDR3 is 16 residues. The V gene lost 3 bases and the J gene lost 0 bases, with 17 bases spanning the gap. CDR3: CAWRQGFPVANYGYTF. Here the CDR3 DNA reads TGTGCCTGGAGGCAGGGTTTTCCCGTGGCTAACTATGGCTACACCTTC.

The chain links TRBV5-8 to TRBJ1-1; 10 bases fit TRBD1. Germline V gene sequence: CDR1 SGHTS, CDR2 YDEGEE. Germline trimming cut 4 bases from V and 4 bases from J; bases unmatched to any gene: 4. This CDR3 spans 14 amino acids. CDR3 nucleotides: TGTGCCAGCAGCCGACAGGGGGCACCCACTGAAGCTTTCTTT. It translates to CASSRQGAPTEAFF.

V is TRBV19 and J is TRBJ1-3, with D unresolved. Germline V gives CDR1 LNHDA, CDR2 SQIVND (reference sequence). Trimming pared 2 bases from V and 0 bases from J, leaving 11 bases between. The CDR3 covers 16 residues. The CDR3 loop reads CASSIQQLSSGNTIYF. The DNA of the CDR3 is TGTGCCAGTAGTATACAACAGTTAAGCTCTGGAAACACCATATATTTT.

The sample holds one count of this clone. This sequence joins TRBV28 and TRBJ1-5; a possible D gene is TRBD1 (6 bases). The CDR3 extends over 14 amino acids. Looked up from germline, CDR1 is MDHEN and CDR2 is SYDVKM. V shed 8 bases and J shed 1 base, with 12 bases lying between them. The CDR3 is CASGDILSNQPQHF. The CDR3 DNA sequence: TGTGCCAGCGGGGACATCCTGAGCAATCAGCCCCAGCATTTT.

The chain uses TRBV19 and TRBJ1-2; 8 nucleotides agree with TRBD1. The CDR3 contains 14 residues. Unmatched junction bases numbered 6, after V lost 5 bases and J lost 4 bases. Germline values: CDR1 LNHDA, CDR2 SQIVND (reference sequence). This CDR3 is CASSPQGAFYGYTF. The CDR3 nucleotides are TGTGCCAGTAGTCCCCAGGGGGCCTTCTATGGCTACACCTTC.

The chain joins TRBV5-6 to TRBJ2-1, with 7 positions matching TRBD2. Germline-derived CDR1 and CDR2 are SGHDT and YYEEEE. After removal of 4 bases from V and 9 bases from J, the junction contained 4 bases not matched to a gene. This CDR3 has 12 amino acids. In DNA form, the CDR3 reads TGTGCCAGCAGCCCCTTAGCGGGTGAGCAGTTCTTC. This translates into CASSPLAGEQFF.

The V and J genes are TRBV7-7 and TRBJ2-1, with 12 bases fitting TRBD2. This CDR3 has 15 amino acids. Germline CDR1 and CDR2: SSHAT and FNYEAQ (reference sequence). The V and J ends lost 3 bases and 7 bases, in that order; junction bases with no gene match: 4. CDR3: CASSLSSGGANEQFF. The CDR3 nucleotides are TGTGCCAGCAGCTTGTCTAGCGGGGGGGCGAATGAGCAGTTCTTC.